A few counts support the clone carrying this T cell receptor beta chain. Antigen specificity is unknown. This sample is part of a study of cytomegalovirus exposure and HLA in healthy donors. Findings and limits, study-wide: Listed as cytomegalovirus-associated were more than 150 TCR beta chains.

PCR primers comprised 60 Vbeta and 13 Jbeta primers. This table comes from immunoSEQ multiplex PCR, and its TCRdb copy is limited to in-frame clones, with some not included. Of approximately 100,000 clones in the sample, about 80% were seen once. V shed 7 bases and J shed 1 base, with 10 bases lying between them. Germline CDR1 MNHEY, CDR2 SMNVEV (reference sequence). CDR3 length equals 13 residues. This clonotype was obtained from a man aged 35 to 55 in good health and CMV-seronegative. This rearrangement joins TRBV27 to TRBJ2-5, with D possibly TRBD1 on 5 matching bases. The sequenced sample was PBMCs. CDR3 residues: CASNGHLQETQYF. In DNA, the CDR3 is TGTGCCAGCAACGGACACCTCCAAGAGACCCAGTACTTC.